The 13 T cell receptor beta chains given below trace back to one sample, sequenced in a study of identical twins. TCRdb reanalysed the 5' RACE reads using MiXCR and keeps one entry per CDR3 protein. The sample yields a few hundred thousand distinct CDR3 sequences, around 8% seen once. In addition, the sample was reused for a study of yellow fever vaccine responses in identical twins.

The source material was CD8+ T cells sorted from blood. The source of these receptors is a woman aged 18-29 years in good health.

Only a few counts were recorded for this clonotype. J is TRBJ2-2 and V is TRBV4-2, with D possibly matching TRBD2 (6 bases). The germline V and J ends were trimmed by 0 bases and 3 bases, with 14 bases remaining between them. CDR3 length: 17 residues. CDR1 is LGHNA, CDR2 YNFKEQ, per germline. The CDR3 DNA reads TGTGCCAGCAGCCAAGATCGGGCCGGGGGATACACCGGGGAGCTGTTTTTT. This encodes CASSQDRAGGYTGELFF.

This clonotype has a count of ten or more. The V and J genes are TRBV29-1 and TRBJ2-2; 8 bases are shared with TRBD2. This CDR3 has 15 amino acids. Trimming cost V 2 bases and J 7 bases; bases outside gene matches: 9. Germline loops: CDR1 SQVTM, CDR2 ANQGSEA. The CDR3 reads CSVEFGSGGYGELFF. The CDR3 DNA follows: TGCAGCGTTGAATTTGGCAGCGGGGGATACGGGGAGCTGTTTTTT.

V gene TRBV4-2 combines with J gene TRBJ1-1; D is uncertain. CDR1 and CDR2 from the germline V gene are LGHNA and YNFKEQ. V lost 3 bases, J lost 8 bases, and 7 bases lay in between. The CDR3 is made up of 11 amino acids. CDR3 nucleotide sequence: TGTGCCAGCAGCCAGCTAGAAGAAGCTTTCTTT. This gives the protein CASSQLEEAFF.

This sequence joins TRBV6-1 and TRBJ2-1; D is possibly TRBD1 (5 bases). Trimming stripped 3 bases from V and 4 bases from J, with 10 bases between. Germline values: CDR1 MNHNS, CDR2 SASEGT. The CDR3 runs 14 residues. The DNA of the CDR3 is TGTGCCAGCAGTGATCGGACAAGGTACAATGAGCAGTTCTTC. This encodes CASSDRTRYNEQFF.

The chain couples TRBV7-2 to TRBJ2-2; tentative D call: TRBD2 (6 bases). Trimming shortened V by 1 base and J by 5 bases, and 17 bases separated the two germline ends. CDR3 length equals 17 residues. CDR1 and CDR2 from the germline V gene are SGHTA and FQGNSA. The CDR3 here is CASSLGLGGLETGELFF. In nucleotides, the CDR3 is TGTGCCAGCAGCTTAGGGCTTGGGGGACTGGAGACCGGGGAGCTGTTTTTT.

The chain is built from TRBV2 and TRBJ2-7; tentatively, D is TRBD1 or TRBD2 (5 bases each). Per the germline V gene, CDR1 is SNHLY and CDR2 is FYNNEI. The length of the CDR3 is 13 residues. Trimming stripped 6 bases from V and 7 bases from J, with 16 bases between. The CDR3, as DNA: TGTGCCAGCAGGTCCCCTCCAGGGAGTGAGCAGTACTTC. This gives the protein CASRSPPGSEQYF.

The DNA for the CDR3 is TGTGCCAGCAGCGGACAGGAGAAAGAAGCTTTCTTT. Protein: CASSGQEKEAFF. This chain joins TRBV12-3 or TRBV12-4 and TRBJ1-1; 7 bases are shared with TRBD1. The junction had 6 bases not matched to a gene; V was cut back by 6 bases and J by 8 bases. The CDR3 consists of 12 residues.

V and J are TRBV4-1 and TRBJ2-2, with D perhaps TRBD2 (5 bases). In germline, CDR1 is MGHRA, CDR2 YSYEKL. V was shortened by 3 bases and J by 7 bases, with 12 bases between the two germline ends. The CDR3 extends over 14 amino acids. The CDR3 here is CASSHATGSGELFF. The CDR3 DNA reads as TGCGCCAGCAGCCACGCAACGGGGAGCGGGGAGCTGTTTTTT.

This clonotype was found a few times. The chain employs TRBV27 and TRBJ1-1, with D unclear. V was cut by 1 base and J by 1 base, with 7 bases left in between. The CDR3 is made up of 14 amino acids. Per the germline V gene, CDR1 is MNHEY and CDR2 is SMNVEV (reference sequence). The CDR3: CASSLWAANTEAFF. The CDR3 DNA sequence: TGTGCCAGCAGTTTATGGGCAGCGAACACTGAAGCTTTCTTT.

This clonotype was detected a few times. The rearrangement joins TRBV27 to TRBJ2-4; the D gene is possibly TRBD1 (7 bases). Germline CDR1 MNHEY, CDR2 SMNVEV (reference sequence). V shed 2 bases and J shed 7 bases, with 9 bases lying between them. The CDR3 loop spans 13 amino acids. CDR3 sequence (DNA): TGTGCCAGCAGTTTACAGGGGGGCAACATTCAGTACTTC. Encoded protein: CASSLQGGNIQYF.

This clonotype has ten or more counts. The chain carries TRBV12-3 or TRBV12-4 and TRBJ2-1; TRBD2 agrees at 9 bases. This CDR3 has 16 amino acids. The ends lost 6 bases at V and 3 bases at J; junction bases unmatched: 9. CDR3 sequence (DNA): TGTGCCAGCAGCGTTCGACTAGCGGAGCTCTACAATGAGCAGTTCTTC. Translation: CASSVRLAELYNEQFF.

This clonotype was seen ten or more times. CDR3 residues: CSASSSGWSYNEQFF. The CDR3 DNA reads TGCAGTGCTAGTAGCTCCGGTTGGTCCTACAATGAGCAGTTCTTC. The chain recombines TRBV20-1 with TRBJ2-1; no firm D call. The CDR3 is 15 residues long. The germline V gene encodes CDR1 DFQATT and CDR2 SNEGSKA (reference sequence). V was clipped by 3 bases and J by 1 base, with 13 bases between them.

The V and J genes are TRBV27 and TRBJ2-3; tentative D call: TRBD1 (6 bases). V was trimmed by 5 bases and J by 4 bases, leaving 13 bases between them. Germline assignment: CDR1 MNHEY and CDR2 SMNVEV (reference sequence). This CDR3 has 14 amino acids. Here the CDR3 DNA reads TGTGCCAGCAGTACAGGGTCTTCGGCAGATACGCAGTATTTT. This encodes CASSTGSSADTQYF.